The 7 T cell receptor beta chains listed next were all sequenced from one sample in a study of CD8+ T cells in alopecia areata. Sequencing relied on a cDNA template that was reverse transcribed from extracted RNA. The data were produced by immunoSEQ multiplex PCR, yet TCRdb's version contains in-frame clones alone and is incomplete. The table shows some 100,000 clones, with 44% occurring only once. Stated treatment: oral pan-JAK inhibitor, 5-10 mg twice daily. The sequenced sample was CD8+ T cells sorted from blood, obtained at week 24, from a patient treated with tofacitinib. The receptors originated from a human donor with alopecia areata.

By share of the sample, this clone is large. The rearrangement links TRBV11-2 to TRBJ1-4; TRBD1 might be the D (5 bases). V lost 1 base and J 8 bases, leaving 14 bases between the germline ends. Germline values: CDR1 SGHAT, CDR2 FQNNGV. This CDR3 has 15 residues. CDR3 amino acids: CASSLVGTLGEKLFF. In DNA, the CDR3 is TGTGCCAGCAGCTTAGTCGGGACCTTGGGGGAAAAACTGTTTTTT.

This chain links TRBV9 with TRBJ2-5; 7 positions match TRBD1. The germline V gene has CDR1 SGDLS and CDR2 YYNGEE. The ends lost 5 bases at V and 1 base at J; junction bases unmatched: 2. The CDR3 runs 13 residues. CDR3 region: CASSGDSQETQYF. CDR3 bases: TGTGCCAGCAGTGGGGACAGCCAAGAGACCCAGTACTTC.

The chain carries TRBV5-1 and TRBJ1-1; D call uncertain. Trimming left V 5 bases short and J 7 bases short, with 15 bases between. CDR1 is SGHRS and CDR2 is YFSETQ in the germline V gene. The CDR3 has 13 residues. CDR3 loop: CASSESGPLEAFF. For the CDR3, the DNA is TGCGCCAGCAGTGAATCAGGACCCCTTGAAGCTTTCTTT.

The V and J genes are TRBV13 and TRBJ2-4, with D perhaps TRBD2 (5 bases). Trimming cost V 4 bases and J 0 bases, with 10 bases left between them. CDR3 size: 15 residues. Per the germline V gene, CDR1 is PRHDT and CDR2 is FYEKMQ (reference sequence). The CDR3 loop reads CASSSGNIAKNIQYF. The CDR3 DNA reads TGTGCCAGCAGCTCGGGAAACATAGCCAAAAACATTCAGTACTTC.

This sequence joins TRBV7-6 and TRBJ2-7, with 7 bases matching TRBD1. CDR1 is SGHVS, CDR2 FNYEAQ, per germline. The CDR3 sequence is 14 residues long. V was pared by 5 bases and J by 2 bases, with 6 bases of the junction left unmatched. CDR3 in amino acids: CASSGNRGTYEQYF. Here the CDR3 DNA reads TGTGCCAGCAGCGGTAACAGGGGAACCTACGAGCAGTACTTC.

This chain joins TRBV27 and TRBJ2-1; TRBD2 might be the D (5 bases). The CDR3 runs 14 residues. Germline V CDR1 and CDR2: MNHEY, SMNVEV (reference sequence). V was cut by 9 bases and J by 0 bases, with 12 bases left in between. CDR3: CASAVGGSYNEQFF. The CDR3 DNA follows: TGTGCCAGTGCTGTCGGAGGCTCCTACAATGAGCAGTTCTTC.

A few counts support this clone. The V and J genes are TRBV5-4 and TRBJ2-7, with a weak D call TRBD2 (5 bases). Trimming left V 1 base short and J 1 base short, with 9 bases between. In germline, CDR1 is SGHNT, CDR2 YYREEE (reference sequence). This CDR3 contains 14 residues. The DNA of the CDR3 is TGTGCCAGCAGCTTGCGACCGGGGTCCTACGAGCAGTACTTC. Translation: CASSLRPGSYEQYF. Supplemented by reference TRBV5-4 and TRBJ2-7, the full variable domain reads ETGVTQSPTHLIKTRGQQVTLRCSSQSGHNTVSWYQQALGQGPQFIFQYYREEENGRGNFPPRFSGLQFPNYSSELNVNALELDDSALYLCASSLRPGSYEQYFGPGTRLTVT.